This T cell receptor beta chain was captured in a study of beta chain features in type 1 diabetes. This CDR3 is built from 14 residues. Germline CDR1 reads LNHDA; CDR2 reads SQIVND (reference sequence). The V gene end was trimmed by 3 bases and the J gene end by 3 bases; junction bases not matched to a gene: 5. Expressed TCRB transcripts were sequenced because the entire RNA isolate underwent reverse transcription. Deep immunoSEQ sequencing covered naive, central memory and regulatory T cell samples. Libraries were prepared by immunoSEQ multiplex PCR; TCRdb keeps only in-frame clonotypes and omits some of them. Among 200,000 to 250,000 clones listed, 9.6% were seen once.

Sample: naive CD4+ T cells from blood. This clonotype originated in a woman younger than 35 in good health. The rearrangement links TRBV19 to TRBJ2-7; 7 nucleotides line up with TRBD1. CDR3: CASSIRDRLYEQYF. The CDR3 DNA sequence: TGTGCCAGTAGTATCCGGGACAGACTCTACGAGCAGTACTTC.